This TCR beta chain was sequenced during a study of cytomegalovirus exposure and HLA in healthy donors. Study findings and constraints: When a later analysis compared HLA-associated TCR beta chains with equally common others, the HLA-associated chains turned out to be more clonally expanded and to have lower generation probabilities.

PCR involved 60 Vbeta and 13 Jbeta primers. The repertoire was sequenced with immunoSEQ multiplex PCR; TCRdb's copy has only in-frame clones and lacks some. The data show fewer than 200,000 clones, with approximately 77% seen just once and about 2.3% held by the top ten. Concerning this clone: Antigen unknown.

The germline gives CDR1 MDHEN, CDR2 SYDVKM. The CDR3 length is 14 residues. The V and J ends lost 5 bases and 2 bases respectively, with 12 bases between them. Material: PBMCs. This chain uses TRBV28 with TRBJ1-1; weak D call: TRBD1 (5 bases). The receptor comes from a female donor in good health and CMV-seronegative. CDR3 bases: TGTGCCAGCAGTCCCATCAGGGTAAACACTGAAGCTTTCTTT. This gives the protein CASSPIRVNTEAFF.